This TCR beta chain was found in a study of blood T cell repertoires in COVID-19. Study-wide context: From the United States, Italy and Spain came samples of acute and convalescent COVID-19. The analysed material was cDNA or gDNA that came from T cells, B-cell-depleted T cells, or PBMCs.

In the authors' methods: Reference gene primer amplification gave estimated nucleated cell counts. Using immunoSEQ multiplex PCR, the repertoire was profiled, and TCRdb retains in-frame clones only, with some absent. V, J and clone size are taken as reported in that table, and D and trimming were inferred from the DNA itself. The sample shows under 50,000 clones, 70% to 85% of them seen only once. CDR3 length equals 13 residues. Germline CDR1 and CDR2: SGHAT and FQNNGV. V was clipped by 8 bases and J by 6 bases; unmatched bases: 9. The origin of this receptor is a man between 50 and 59 years old with active COVID-19. The sequencing sample was made of peripheral blood. The genes are TRBV11-2 and TRBJ2-7; TRBD2 aligns across 8 bases. CDR3 sequence (DNA): TGTGCCAGCGCTAGCGGGCCTTTGAGCGAGCAGTACTTC. It is translated as CASASGPLSEQYF.